This TCR beta chain originates from a study of shared clonotypes between healthy human individuals. Study background: A donor's plate count was three for CD4 naive and three for CD4 memory; CD8 naive had two and CD8 memory one. Study observations and caveats: Naive subsets typically showed greater estimated richness than memory subsets.

Some clones are missing from TCRdb's copy, which holds only in-frame ones; the method was immunoSEQ multiplex PCR. The table records 600,000 to 750,000 clones, approximately 79% of them present only once. Donors were healthy HIV-negative adults without recently reported acute infections or vaccinations. Each donor was a Caucasian adult residing in Nashville, Tennessee. V was shortened by 0 bases and J by 5 bases, with 10 bases between the two germline ends. Germline V CDR1 and CDR2: MGHRA, YSYEKL. The CDR3 extends over 14 amino acids. Only a few counts were recorded for this clone. What it recognizes is unknown.

This chain links TRBV4-1 with TRBJ2-5; possibly TRBD1 for D (5 bases). Material for sequencing was memory CD4+ T cells sorted from blood. Subset described: CD45RA-negative fraction. The clonotype was recovered from a woman between 25 and 40 years old in good health. The CDR3 sequence is CASSQESAGETQYF. CDR3 coding DNA: TGCGCCAGCAGCCAAGAATCGGCAGGGGAGACCCAGTACTTC.